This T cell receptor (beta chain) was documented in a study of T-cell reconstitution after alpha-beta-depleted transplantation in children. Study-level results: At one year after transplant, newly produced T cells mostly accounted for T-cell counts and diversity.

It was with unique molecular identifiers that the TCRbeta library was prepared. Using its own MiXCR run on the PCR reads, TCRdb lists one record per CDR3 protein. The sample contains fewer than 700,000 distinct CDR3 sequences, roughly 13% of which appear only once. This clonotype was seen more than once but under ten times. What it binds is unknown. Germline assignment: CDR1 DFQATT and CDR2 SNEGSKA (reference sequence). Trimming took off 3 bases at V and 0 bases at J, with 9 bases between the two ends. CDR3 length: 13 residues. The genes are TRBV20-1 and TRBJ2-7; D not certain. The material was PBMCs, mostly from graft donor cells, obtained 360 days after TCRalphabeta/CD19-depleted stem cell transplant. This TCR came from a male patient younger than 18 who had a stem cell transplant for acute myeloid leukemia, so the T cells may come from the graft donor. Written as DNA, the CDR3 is TGCAGTGCTAGGGCCAGGAGCTCCTACGAGCAGTACTTC. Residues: CSARARSSYEQYF.